The present TCR beta chain was sequenced within a study of blood T cell repertoires in COVID-19. Study summary: The origin of the acute and convalescent COVID-19 samples was the United States, Italy and Spain.

Germline CDR1 KGHSH, CDR2 LQKENI. CDR3 length equals 14 residues. V lost 3 bases and J lost 7, with 16 bases in between. Original analysis: Estimation of nucleated cell counts was performed using reference gene primer amplification. TCRdb keeps only in-frame clones here, not all; method: immunoSEQ multiplex PCR. V and J calls and clone size follow that table, whereas D and trimming were derived from the DNA. The table records about 150,000 clones, approximately 80% of them present only once. J is TRBJ2-7 and V is TRBV18; tentatively, D is TRBD1 (6 bases). The sample comprised peripheral blood. This TCR derives from a man between 60 and 75 years old with acute or convalescent COVID-19. For the CDR3, the DNA is TGTGCCAGCTCACCCGCCGGGACAACGGGTGAGCAGTACTTC. It is translated as CASSPAGTTGEQYF.